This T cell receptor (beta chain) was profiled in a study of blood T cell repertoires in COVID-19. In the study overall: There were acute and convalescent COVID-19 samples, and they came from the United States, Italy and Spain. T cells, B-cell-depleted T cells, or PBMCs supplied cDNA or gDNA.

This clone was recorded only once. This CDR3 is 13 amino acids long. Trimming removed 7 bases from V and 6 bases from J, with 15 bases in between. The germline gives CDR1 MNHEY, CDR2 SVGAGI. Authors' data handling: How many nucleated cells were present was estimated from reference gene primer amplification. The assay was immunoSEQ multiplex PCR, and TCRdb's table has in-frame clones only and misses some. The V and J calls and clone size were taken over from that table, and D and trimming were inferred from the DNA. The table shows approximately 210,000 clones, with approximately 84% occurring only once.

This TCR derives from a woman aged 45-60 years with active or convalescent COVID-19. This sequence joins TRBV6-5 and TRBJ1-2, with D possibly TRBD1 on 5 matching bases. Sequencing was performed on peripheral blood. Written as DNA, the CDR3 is TGTGCCAGCACCAGGGATGGGTACGATGGCTACACCTTC. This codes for CASTRDGYDGYTF.